This T cell receptor (beta chain) comes out of a study of T cell responses to AZD1222 COVID-19 vaccine. In the study overall: Analyses pooled second doses at about 4 or about 12 weeks.

Concerning this clone itself: As yet, its antigen is unknown.

Study-level findings and limits: Nearly half of the spike-specific TCRs reportedly recognize variant regions that carry no mutations. Increases in Spike-specific TCR breadth and depth were seen after two AZD1222 doses. White British ancestry dominated among donors, who included more females, and clonal diversity was possibly underestimated.

The CDR3 runs to 15 residues. V was clipped by 5 bases and J by 5 bases; unmatched bases: 11. Germline CDR1 LNHNV, CDR2 YYDKDF (reference sequence). The method was immunoSEQ multiplex PCR; TCRdb's version includes in-frame clones alone and lacks a portion of them. The sample records under 130,000 clones, more than 85% being singletons. The origin of this receptor is an adult in good health. The sample consisted of peripheral blood, taken on day 0 of AZD1222 vaccination. The rearrangement joins TRBV15 to TRBJ2-7; the match to TRBD2 covers 8 bases. CDR3 nucleotides: TGTGCCACCAGCCCCTTCGGGACTAGATGGGACGAGCAGTACTTC. It encodes CATSPFGTRWDEQYF.